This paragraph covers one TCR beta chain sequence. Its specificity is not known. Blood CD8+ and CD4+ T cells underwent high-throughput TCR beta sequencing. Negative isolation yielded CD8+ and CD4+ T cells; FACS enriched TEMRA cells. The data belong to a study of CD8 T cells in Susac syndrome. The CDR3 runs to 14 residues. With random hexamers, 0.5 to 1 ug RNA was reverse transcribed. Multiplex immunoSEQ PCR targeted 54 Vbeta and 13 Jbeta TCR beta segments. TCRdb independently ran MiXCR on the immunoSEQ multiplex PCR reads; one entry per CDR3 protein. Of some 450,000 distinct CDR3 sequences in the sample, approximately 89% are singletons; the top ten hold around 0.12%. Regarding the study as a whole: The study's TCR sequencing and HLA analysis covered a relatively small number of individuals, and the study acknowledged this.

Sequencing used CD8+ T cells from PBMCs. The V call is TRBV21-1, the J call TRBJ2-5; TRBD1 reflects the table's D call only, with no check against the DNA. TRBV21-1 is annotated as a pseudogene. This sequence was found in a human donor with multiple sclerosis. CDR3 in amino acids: CASRVTGGQETQYF. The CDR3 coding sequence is TGTGCCAGCAGGGTGACAGGGGGCCAGGAGACCCAGTACTTC.